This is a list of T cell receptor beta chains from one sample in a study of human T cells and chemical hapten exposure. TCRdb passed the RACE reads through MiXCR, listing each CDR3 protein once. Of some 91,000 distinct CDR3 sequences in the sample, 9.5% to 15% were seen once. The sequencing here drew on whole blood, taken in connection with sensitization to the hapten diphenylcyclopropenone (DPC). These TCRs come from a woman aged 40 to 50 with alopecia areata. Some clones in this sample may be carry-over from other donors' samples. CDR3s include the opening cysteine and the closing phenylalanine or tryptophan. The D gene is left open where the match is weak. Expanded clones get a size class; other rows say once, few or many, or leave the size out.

CASSQESRRSAGGITDTQYF TGCGCCAGCAGCCAAGAATCCCGGAGGTCGGCGGGAGGAATCACAGATACGCAGTATTTT TRBJ2-3 TRBD2 . 20 TRBV4-3
CASSLRGQGARNTGELFF TGTGCCAGCAGTTTACGGGGACAGGGGGCGAGAAACACCGGGGAGCTGTTTTTT TRBJ2-2 TRBD1 . 18 TRBV27
CGAQAASSYNEQFF TGCGGGGCCCAGGCTGCTAGCTCCTACAATGAGCAGTTCTTC TRBJ2-1 . . 14 TRBV20-1
CASSATARGKNIQYF TGTGCCAGCAGCGCCACGGCAAGGGGCAAAAACATTCAGTACTTC TRBJ2-4 . . 15 TRBV9
CASRLDPSTDTQYF TGCGCCAGCAGGCTAGATCCGAGCACAGATACGCAGTATTTT TRBJ2-3 . few 14 TRBV10-2
CASSARPRDRGHEQYF TGCGCCAGCAGCGCCCGACCCCGGGACAGGGGGCACGAGCAGTACTTC TRBJ2-7 TRBD1 . 16 TRBV5-1
CASSQAGELFF TGTGCCAGCAGCCAAGCCGGGGAGCTGTTTTTT TRBJ2-2 . many 11 TRBV3-1
CAISRNSGDSPLHF TGTGCCATCAGCCGAAATAGCGGGGATTCACCCCTCCACTTT TRBJ1-6 . . 14 TRBV10-3
CASGYSYEQYF TGTGCCAGCGGGTACAGCTACGAGCAGTACTTC TRBJ2-7 . . 11 TRBV27
CASSLYGTQYF TGTGCCAGCAGCTTATACGGGACCCAGTACTTC TRBJ2-5 . . 11 TRBV7-2
CASSQSLVGRPEQFF TGTGCCAGCAGCCAATCCCTGGTGGGGCGCCCTGAGCAGTTCTTC TRBJ2-1 . . 15 TRBV14
CASSERIGAPYEQYF TGTGCCAGCAGCGAACGGATCGGAGCCCCCTACGAGCAGTACTTC TRBJ2-7 . many 15 TRBV7-9
CASSPQGLAGGIYNEQFF TGTGCCAGCAGCCCACAGGGACTAGCGGGGGGAATATACAATGAGCAGTTCTTC TRBJ2-1 TRBD2 few 18 TRBV7-9
CASSLDNRLRQQETQYF TGTGCCAGCAGCTTAGATAACCGTTTGAGACAGCAAGAGACCCAGTACTTC TRBJ2-5 . . 17 TRBV11-2
CSVLGLAGAGEQYF TGCAGCGTCTTAGGACTAGCGGGTGCCGGAGAGCAGTACTTC TRBJ2-7 TRBD2 . 14 TRBV20-1
CASSAMDQETQYF TGTGCCAGCAGTGCTATGGACCAAGAGACCCAGTACTTC TRBJ2-5 . . 13 TRBV2